Following are 28 T cell receptor beta chains from one sample sequenced in a study of human T cells and chemical hapten exposure. The time point was: patch test 2, 6 weeks after DPC sensitization. Specified treatment: therapeutic diphenylcyclopropenone sensitization with weekly scalp DPC. TCRdb reprocessed the RACE reads with MiXCR, giving one entry per CDR3 protein. The sample carries more than 90,000 distinct CDR3 sequences, about an eighth recorded once. The sample was whole blood, taken in connection with sensitization to the hapten diphenylcyclopropenone (DPC). These receptors all stem from a woman in her forties with alopecia areata. Some clones in this sample may be carry-over from other donors' samples.

This sequence joins TRBV29-1 and TRBJ1-2, with D possibly matching TRBD1 (6 bases). This CDR3 has 15 residues. V dropped 4 bases and J dropped 4 bases, with 19 bases sitting between them. The germline CDR1 and CDR2 sequences are SQVTM and ANQGSEA. CDR3 DNA: TGCAGCGTTGGGGTACAGGACAGTCCTCGCTATGGCTACACCTTC. Its protein is CSVGVQDSPRYGYTF.

This clonotype was found a few times. The J gene is TRBJ1-2, the V gene TRBV5-6, with D tentatively TRBD1 (5 bases). Between the trimmed V and J ends, which lost 6 bases and 3 bases, there was a span of 24 bases. Germline values: CDR1 SGHDT, CDR2 YYEEEE. The CDR3 sequence is 17 residues long. The CDR3 sequence: CASTKGLVLQFYYGYTF. The CDR3 nucleotides are TGTGCCAGCACCAAGGGACTAGTCCTACAGTTCTACTATGGCTACACCTTC.

This clonotype occurred many times. The gene calls are TRBV7-9 and TRBJ1-5; D unresolved. Trimming pared 4 bases from V and 5 bases from J, leaving 15 bases between. CDR1 is SEHNR and CDR2 is FQNEAQ in the germline V gene (reference sequence). CDR3 length: 15 residues. CDR3 amino acids: CASSSSLGGHQPQHF. Written as DNA, the CDR3 is TGTGCCAGCAGCTCAAGCCTCGGCGGCCATCAGCCCCAGCATTTT.

This clonotype appeared many times. This rearrangement joins TRBV10-3 to TRBJ2-7; D call uncertain. The CDR3 consists of 11 residues. The V end was cut by 6 bases, the J end by 3 bases, with 6 bases between. CDR1 ENHRY and CDR2 SYGVKD come from the germline V gene. The chain's CDR3 is CAIRDGYEQYF. In DNA, the CDR3 is TGTGCCATCAGGGACGGCTACGAGCAGTACTTC.

Note on this clonotype: At one boundary the junction diverges from the germline segment, which might be a read error. The rearrangement uses TRBV29-1 and TRBJ1-1; D gene unclear. Germline V gene lookup returns CDR1 SQVTM and CDR2 ANQGSEA. CDR3 length: 13 amino acids. The CDR3 here is CSVATQLHTEAFF. The CDR3 DNA is TGCAGCGTGGCAACACAGCTGCACACTGAGGCTTTCTTT.

This clonotype was found a few times. This chain joins TRBV5-1 and TRBJ2-1; TRBD2 matches 15 bases. The CDR3 contains 16 residues. V was pared by 4 bases and J by 7 bases, with 6 bases of the junction left unmatched. The germline V gene has CDR1 SGHRS and CDR2 YFSETQ. The DNA for the CDR3 is TGCGCCAGCAGCCCGGCCGGGACTAGCGGGAGGAATGAGCAGTTCTTC. Translated, it gives CASSPAGTSGRNEQFF.

This clonotype has just a few counts. The chain is built from TRBV7-2 and TRBJ2-7; D ambiguous. CDR3 length: 13 residues. Trimming took 2 bases from V and 4 from J, leaving 9 bases between them. Germline V CDR1 and CDR2: SGHTA, FQGNSA. CDR3 sequence (DNA): TGTGCCAGCAGCTTATTTGCCCTGTACGAGCAGTACTTC. It encodes CASSLFALYEQYF.

This clonotype was counted a few times. This sequence joins TRBV6-2 or TRBV6-3 and TRBJ2-1; 9 bases are shared with TRBD2. V lost 4 bases, J lost 9 bases, and 13 bases stayed unmatched. The germline CDR1 and CDR2 sequences are MNHEY and SVGEGT. This CDR3 is built from 16 residues. CDR3 sequence: CASSFPTGGRAVEQFF. The CDR3 DNA sequence: TGTGCCAGCAGTTTCCCAACGGGCGGGAGGGCCGTTGAGCAGTTCTTC.

This clonotype turned up a few times. V is TRBV6-4 and J is TRBJ1-1, with D perhaps matching TRBD1 (6 bases). V was trimmed by 3 bases and J by 2 bases, leaving 16 bases between them. The CDR3 length is 16 residues. Germline V lookup: CDR1 MRHNA, CDR2 SNTAGT. CDR3 coding DNA: TGTGCCAGCAGTGAGCAGGCAGGGGTTGGTAACACTGAAGCTTTCTTT. This translates into CASSEQAGVGNTEAFF.

V is TRBV4-2 and J is TRBJ1-2, with D hard to call. V lost 1 base to trimming and J lost 8 bases, with 17 bases between them. The CDR3 runs to 15 residues. Germline V gene sequence: CDR1 LGHNA, CDR2 YNFKEQ. The CDR3 DNA reads as TGTGCCAGCAGCCAAGGCGGGCAAGATGCTATGGGCTACACCTTC. Protein product: CASSQGGQDAMGYTF.

This clonotype was detected a few times. V usage is TRBV7-8 and J usage is TRBJ1-4; D uncertain. Trimming shortened V by 5 bases and J by 3 bases, and 16 bases separated the two germline ends. Germline V gene lookup returns CDR1 SGHVS and CDR2 FQNEAQ. The CDR3 consists of 16 residues. CDR3 in amino acids: CASSLFMPRPNEKLFF. The CDR3, as DNA: TGTGCCAGCAGCCTATTTATGCCCCGGCCTAATGAAAAACTGTTTTTT.

This clonotype was observed many times. This chain connects TRBV5-4 to TRBJ1-1; no clear D. This CDR3 comprises 12 residues. Trimming took 5 bases from V and 7 from J, leaving 12 bases between them. Per the germline V gene, CDR1 is SGHNT and CDR2 is YYREEE (reference sequence). The CDR3 spells CASSSGIGEAFF. Written as DNA, the CDR3 is TGTGCCAGCAGTTCTGGGATCGGTGAAGCTTTCTTT. The complete variable domain, with remaining parts taken from reference TRBV5-4 and TRBJ1-1, reads ETGVTQSPTHLIKTRGQQVTLRCSSQSGHNTVSWYQQALGQGPQFIFQYYREEENGRGNFPPRFSGLQFPNYSSELNVNALELDDSALYLCASSSGIGEAFFGQGTRLTVV.

This clonotype appeared many times. The rearrangement links TRBV19 to TRBJ1-5, with TRBD1 matching 8 bases. CDR1 is LNHDA and CDR2 is SQIVND in the germline V gene (reference sequence). The V and J ends lost 8 bases and 2 bases, in that order; junction bases with no gene match: 8. The CDR3 loop spans 15 amino acids. CDR3 in DNA: TGTGCCAGTTCCCCAGGGACAGGTGGCAATCAGCCCCAGCATTTT. It codes for CASSPGTGGNQPQHF.

This clonotype was recorded a few times. The V and J genes are TRBV7-9 and TRBJ2-7; D gene unclear. This CDR3 comprises 15 residues. Germline values: CDR1 SEHNR, CDR2 FQNEAQ (reference sequence). Trimming removed 1 base from V and 1 base from J, with 11 bases in between. The CDR3 bases are TGTGCCAGCAGCTTAGGCCGGATGGCTTCCTACGAGCAGTACTTC. This sequence encodes CASSLGRMASYEQYF. Full variable domain (missing parts from reference TRBV7-9 and TRBJ2-7): DTGVSQNPRHKITKRGQNVTFRCDPISEHNRLYWYRQTLGQGPEFLTYFQNEAQLEKSRLLSDRFSAERPKGSFSTLEIQRTEQGDSAMYLCASSLGRMASYEQYFGPGTRLTVT.

The chain uses TRBV6-2 or TRBV6-3 and TRBJ2-1; TRBD2 matches at 7 bases. Germline-derived CDR1 and CDR2 are MNHEY and SVGEGT. The CDR3 is 12 amino acids. The V and J ends lost 5 bases and 15 bases, in that order; junction bases with no gene match: 10. The CDR3: CASSTPGGWAFF. CDR3 in DNA: TGTGCCAGCAGTACCCCGGGAGGTTGGGCGTTCTTC.

J is TRBJ2-7 and V is TRBV29-1; D call uncertain. This CDR3 is built from 13 residues. V lost 3 bases and J 0 bases, leaving 9 bases between the germline ends. Germline V gene lookup returns CDR1 SQVTM and CDR2 ANQGSEA. The CDR3 protein is CSVEAELSYEQYF. The CDR3 DNA sequence: TGCAGCGTTGAGGCGGAACTCTCCTACGAGCAGTACTTC.

This sequence joins TRBV27 and TRBJ2-3; D may be TRBD1 (6 bases). Trimming removed 4 bases at V and 3 bases at J, with 14 bases between. The CDR3 contains 15 residues. Germline V gives CDR1 MNHEY, CDR2 SMNVEV (reference sequence). This CDR3 is CASSYQGRPTDTQYF. CDR3 DNA: TGTGCCAGCAGTTACCAGGGGCGTCCAACAGATACGCAGTATTTT.

This clonotype was detected only a few times. This chain joins TRBV14 and TRBJ1-1; D might be TRBD1 (6 bases). Trimming pared 4 bases from V and 11 bases from J, leaving 17 bases between. The CDR3 extends over 13 amino acids. In germline, CDR1 is SGHDN, CDR2 FVKESK. The DNA of the CDR3 is TGTGCCAGCAGCCTCTCCACAGGGCATGCGGCTTTCTTT. Translation: CASSLSTGHAAFF.

This clonotype appeared a single time. This rearrangement joins TRBV15 to TRBJ2-1; 10 bases fit TRBD2. Trimming removed 2 bases from V and 0 bases from J; junction bases left unmatched: 4. Germline V gene data show CDR1 as LNHNV and CDR2 as YYDKDF (reference sequence). The CDR3 runs 17 residues. The CDR3 bases are TGTGCCACCAGCAGATCTAGCGGGAGTAGCTCCTACAATGAGCAGTTCTTC. Translation gives CATSRSSGSSSYNEQFF. Looking up the rest from reference TRBV15 and TRBJ2-1 gives the full variable domain: DAMVIQNPRYQVTQFGKPVTLSCSQTLNHNVMYWYQQKSSQAPKLLFHYYDKDFNNEADTPDNFQSRRPNTSFCFLDIRSPGLGDTAMYLCATSRSSGSSSYNEQFFGPGTRLTVL.

This clonotype was observed at least ten times. This rearrangement joins TRBV28 to TRBJ2-3, with D hard to call. V was shortened by 5 bases and J by 10 bases, with 16 bases between the two germline ends. The germline CDR1 and CDR2 sequences are MDHEN and SYDVKM. The CDR3 is 13 residues long. The CDR3 loop reads CASSPQPQPSQYF. DNA of the CDR3: TGTGCCAGCAGTCCACAGCCCCAGCCTTCGCAGTATTTT.

This clonotype was detected only a few times. The chain links TRBV27 to TRBJ2-7; possible D gene TRBD2, 6 bases. CDR3 size: 14 residues. Trimming cost V 5 bases and J 0 bases, with 11 bases left between them. CDR1 is MNHEY and CDR2 is SMNVEV in the germline V gene (reference sequence). As DNA, the CDR3 is TGTGCCAGCAGTAGGAGGGTAAGCTCCTACGAGCAGTACTTC. This translates into CASSRRVSSYEQYF.

The V gene is TRBV4-3, the J gene TRBJ2-1, with a tentative D call TRBD1 (6 bases). CDR3 length: 13 amino acids. Looked up from germline, CDR1 is LGHNA and CDR2 is YSLEER. The germline V and J ends were trimmed by 4 bases and 7 bases, with 11 bases remaining between them. The chain's CDR3 is CASSRVRGNEQFF. Here the CDR3 DNA reads TGCGCCAGCAGCCGAGTGAGGGGGAATGAGCAGTTCTTC.

This clonotype was seen many times. V and J are TRBV7-9 and TRBJ1-3; 10 nucleotides align to TRBD1. The length of the CDR3 is 16 residues. The V gene end was trimmed by 2 bases and the J gene end by 4 bases; junction bases not matched to a gene: 5. In germline, CDR1 is SEHNR, CDR2 FQNEAQ (reference sequence). CDR3 loop: CASSLPGQGNGNTIYF. CDR3 DNA sequence: TGTGCCAGCAGCTTACCGGGACAGGGGAACGGAAACACCATATATTTT.

This clonotype showed up just a few times. The chain has TRBV7-2 and TRBJ1-6; possibly TRBD1 for D (6 bases). With 5 bases removed from V and 7 bases from J, the gap between germline ends came to 12 bases. CDR1 SGHTA and CDR2 FQGNSA come from the germline V gene. The CDR3 is 14 residues long. CDR3 bases: TGTGCCAGCAGCCTGGGGGCGGAAAATTCACCCCTCCACTTT. This gives the protein CASSLGAENSPLHF.

This clonotype is medium-sized in the sample. The chain uses TRBV20-1 and TRBJ2-1; 10 bases line up with TRBD2. The germline V gene has CDR1 DFQATT and CDR2 SNEGSKA (reference sequence). Trimming at V came to 6 bases and at J to 1 base, leaving 6 bases not matched to a gene. The CDR3 length is 15 residues. The CDR3 is CSAGLADLSYNEQFF. CDR3 bases: TGCAGTGCAGGACTAGCGGACCTTTCCTACAATGAGCAGTTCTTC.

This clonotype was recorded a few times. The rearrangement joins TRBV7-2 to TRBJ2-3, with 7 positions matching TRBD1. Germline V gene data show CDR1 as SGHTA and CDR2 as FQGNSA. Trimming removed 4 bases from V and 4 bases from J; junction bases left unmatched: 8. The CDR3 extends over 15 amino acids. The CDR3 protein is CASSWRTGGADTQYF. The DNA for the CDR3 is TGTGCCAGCAGCTGGAGGACAGGAGGCGCAGATACGCAGTATTTT.

This clonotype occurred a few times. The chain joins TRBV20-1 to TRBJ2-6; weak D call: TRBD2 (5 bases). Trimming took 1 base from V and 2 from J, leaving 12 bases between them. Germline V gene lookup returns CDR1 DFQATT and CDR2 SNEGSKA (reference sequence). The CDR3 sequence is 16 residues long. This CDR3 reads CSARGGSATGANVLTF. The CDR3 DNA is TGCAGTGCTAGAGGAGGGAGCGCCACTGGGGCCAACGTCCTGACTTTC.

In this sample, this clonotype turned up many times. The rearrangement uses TRBV2 and TRBJ2-1; D gene uncertain. The V gene lost 3 bases and the J gene lost 0 bases, with 6 bases spanning the gap. The CDR3 is 14 amino acids. In germline, CDR1 is SNHLY, CDR2 FYNNEI. CDR3 in amino acids: CASSDVSSYNEQFF. The CDR3 bases are TGTGCCAGCAGTGATGTAAGCTCCTACAATGAGCAGTTCTTC.